The clone carrying this TCR beta chain was counted many times. This record comes from a study of Graves' ophthalmopathy and Graves' hyperthyroidism. Stable hyperthyroid donors showed no ophthalmopathy during 18 months follow-up. None of the included patients had other autoimmune diseases, uncontrolled infections, pregnancy or lactation, as these led to exclusion. Scientists amplified the TCR beta CDR3 regions from RNA transcripts. HTBI-primed RT-PCR formed the first round, and a multiplex PCR formed the second. TCRdb reprocessed the multiplex PCR reads with MiXCR, giving one entry per CDR3 protein. The sample yields a few hundred thousand distinct CDR3 sequences, about 18% seen once. Trimming took 3 bases from V and 5 from J; bases not matched to a gene: 11. Per the germline V gene, CDR1 is LGHNT and CDR2 is FRNRAP. This CDR3 contains 17 residues.

The sequence came from an adult woman with stable Graves' hyperthyroidism. J is TRBJ2-7 and V is TRBV12-5, with TRBD2 matching 12 bases. The sample comprised peripheral blood. CDR3 protein: CASGFASGTSGPDEQYF. DNA of the CDR3: TGTGCTAGTGGTTTCGCCTCCGGGACTAGCGGGCCCGACGAGCAGTACTTC.